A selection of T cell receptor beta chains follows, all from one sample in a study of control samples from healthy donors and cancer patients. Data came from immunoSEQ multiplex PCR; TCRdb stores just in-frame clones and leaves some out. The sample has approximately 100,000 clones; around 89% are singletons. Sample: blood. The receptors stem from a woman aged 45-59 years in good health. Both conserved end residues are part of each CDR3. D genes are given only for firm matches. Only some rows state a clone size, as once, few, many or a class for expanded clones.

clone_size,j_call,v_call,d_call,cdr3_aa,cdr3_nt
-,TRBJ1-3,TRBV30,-,CAYQTGSGNTIYF,TGTGCCTATCAAACGGGTTCTGGAAACACCATATATTTT
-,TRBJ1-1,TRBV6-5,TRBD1,CASSYARGPKNTEAFF,TGTGCCAGCAGTTACGCGAGGGGGCCGAAGAACACTGAAGCTTTCTTT
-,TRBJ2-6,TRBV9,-,CASSPPPMTGPGANVLTF,TGTGCCAGCAGCCCACCGCCGATGACGGGGCCTGGGGCCAACGTCCTGACTTTC
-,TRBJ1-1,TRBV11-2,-,CASSLWGTMSNTEAFF,TGTGCCAGCAGCTTATGGGGAACGATGAGTAACACTGAAGCTTTCTTT
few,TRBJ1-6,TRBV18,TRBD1,CASSPKTGGNNSPLHF,TGTGCCAGCTCACCGAAAACAGGGGGGAATAATTCACCCCTCCACTTT
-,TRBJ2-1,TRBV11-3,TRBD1,CASSLRGTGGNEQFF,TGTGCCAGCAGCCTCCGGGGGACAGGCGGCAATGAGCAGTTCTTC
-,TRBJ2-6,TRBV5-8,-,CASSLVKTSGANVLTF,TGTGCCAGCAGCTTGGTGAAAACCTCTGGGGCCAACGTCCTGACTTTC
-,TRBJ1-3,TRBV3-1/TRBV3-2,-,CASSQDLNSRSNTIYF,TGTGCCAGCAGCCAAGATCTTAACAGTAGATCAAACACCATATATTTT
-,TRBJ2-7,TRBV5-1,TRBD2,CASNRGGAGSNSYEQYF,TGCGCCAGCAACCGGGGGGGGGCCGGTAGTAACTCCTACGAGCAGTACTTC
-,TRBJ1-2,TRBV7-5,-,CVRSLVGTPNSPGYTF,TGTGTCAGAAGCTTAGTAGGGACACCAAACTCGCCGGGCTACACCTTC
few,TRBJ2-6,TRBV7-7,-,CASSYLPDCLTGANVLTF,TGTGCCAGCAGCTACCTACCGGACTGCTTGACTGGGGCCAACGTCCTGACTTTC
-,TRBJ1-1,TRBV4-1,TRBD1,CASSQDTGGTGERAFF,TGCGCCAGCAGCCAAGATACTGGAGGGACAGGGGAGAGAGCTTTCTTT
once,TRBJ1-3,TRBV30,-,CAWRQGVTSGNTIYF,TGTGCCTGGAGGCAGGGAGTTACCTCTGGAAACACCATATATTTT
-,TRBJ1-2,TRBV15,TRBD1,CATSRSGQGYYGYTF,TGTGCCACCAGCAGATCGGGACAGGGCTACTATGGCTACACCTTC
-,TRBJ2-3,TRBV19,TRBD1,CASSIGTGSLPNTQYF,TGTGCCAGTAGTATAGGGACAGGGTCTCTACCTAATACGCAGTATTTT
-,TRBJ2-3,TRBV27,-,CASRTGPARDTQYF,TGTGCCAGCCGGACCGGACCAGCGAGGGATACGCAGTATTTT
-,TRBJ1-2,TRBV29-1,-,CSVKNELGGGYTF,TGCAGCGTTAAAAATGAACTCGGCGGGGGCTACACCTTC
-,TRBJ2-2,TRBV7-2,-,CASSQEDTSNTGELFF,TGTGCCAGCAGCCAAGAGGACACCTCGAACACCGGGGAGCTGTTTTTT
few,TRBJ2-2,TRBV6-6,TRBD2,CASTALAGNTGELFF,TGTGCCAGCACAGCATTAGCGGGAAACACCGGGGAGCTGTTTTTT
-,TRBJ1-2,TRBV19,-,CASRSVGGDYGYTF,TGTGCCAGTAGATCGGTTGGGGGAGACTATGGCTACACCTTC
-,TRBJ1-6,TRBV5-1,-,CASSLASGSYNSPLHF,TGCGCCAGCAGCTTGGCCTCCGGGTCCTATAATTCACCCCTCCACTTT
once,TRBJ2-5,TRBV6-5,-,CASSSNGLRETQYF,TGTGCCAGCAGTTCTAACGGTTTGCGAGAGACCCAGTACTTC
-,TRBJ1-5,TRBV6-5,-,CASSDRDQPQHF,TGTGCCAGCAGCGACAGAGATCAGCCCCAGCATTTT
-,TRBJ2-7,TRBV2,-,CASSEATYEQYF,TGTGCCAGCAGTGAAGCTACCTACGAGCAGTACTTC
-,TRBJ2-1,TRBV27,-,CASSLHLLSVNEQFF,TGTGCCAGCAGTTTACATTTACTCTCCGTTAATGAGCAGTTCTTC
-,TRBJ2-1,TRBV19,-,CASSMSVRTVPPFYDEQFF,TGTGCCAGTAGTATGAGCGTACGCACTGTACCCCCCTTCTATGATGAGCAGTTCTTC
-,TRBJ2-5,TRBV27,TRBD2,CASSGLAMETQYF,TGTGCCAGCAGCGGACTAGCCATGGAGACCCAGTACTTC
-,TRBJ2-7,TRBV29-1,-,CSVVPTDRSYEQYF,TGCAGCGTTGTTCCCACCGACAGAAGCTACGAGCAGTACTTC
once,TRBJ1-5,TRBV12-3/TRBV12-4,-,CASSLMEQPQHF,TGTGCCAGCAGTTTAATGGAACAGCCCCAGCATTTT
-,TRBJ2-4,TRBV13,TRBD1,CASSLRQGQNIQYF,TGTGCCAGCAGCTTAAGACAGGGTCAAAACATTCAGTACTTC
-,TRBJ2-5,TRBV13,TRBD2,CASSPTSEETQYF,TGTGCCAGCAGCCCTACTAGCGAAGAGACCCAGTACTTC
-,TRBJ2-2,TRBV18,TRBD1,CASSLRGPMNTGELFF,TGTGCCAGCTCACTCAGGGGGCCGATGAACACCGGGGAGCTGTTTTTT
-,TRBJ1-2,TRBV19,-,CASSIENRAGYTF,TGTGCCAGTAGTATAGAAAACAGGGCTGGCTACACCTTC
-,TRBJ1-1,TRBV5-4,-,CASSWDTRNTEAFF,TGTGCCAGCAGCTGGGACACGAGGAACACTGAAGCTTTCTTT
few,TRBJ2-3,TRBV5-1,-,CASSFADTQYF,TGCGCCAGCAGCTTCGCAGATACGCAGTATTTT
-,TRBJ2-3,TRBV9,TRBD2,CASSLAGITDTQYF,TGTGCCAGCAGCCTAGCGGGGATCACAGATACGCAGTATTTT
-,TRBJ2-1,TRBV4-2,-,CASSRTPAGGLYNEQFF,TGTGCCAGCAGCCGCACCCCCGCCGGGGGGCTATACAATGAGCAGTTCTTC
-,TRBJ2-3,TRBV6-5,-,CASSYLGLRTDTQYF,TGTGCCAGCAGTTACTTAGGACTACGCACAGATACGCAGTATTTT
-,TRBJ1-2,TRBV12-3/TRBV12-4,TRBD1,CASTSTGEGYTF,TGTGCCAGCACCTCGACAGGGGAAGGCTACACCTTC
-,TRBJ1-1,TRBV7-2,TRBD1,CASTLTGTTEAFF,TGTGCCAGCACCCTGACAGGGACCACTGAAGCTTTCTTT
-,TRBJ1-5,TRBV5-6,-,CASSSQGYSNQPQHF,TGTGCCAGCAGCTCGCAGGGCTATAGCAATCAGCCCCAGCATTTT
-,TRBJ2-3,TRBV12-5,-,CASEGWGTDTQYF,TGTGCTAGTGAGGGATGGGGGACAGATACGCAGTATTTT
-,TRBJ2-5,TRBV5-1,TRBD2,CASSLSRGRGETQYF,TGCGCCAGCAGCTTGTCACGGGGGAGGGGAGAGACCCAGTACTTC
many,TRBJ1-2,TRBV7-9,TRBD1,CASSPRTGINYGYTF,TGTGCCAGCAGCCCTCGGACAGGGATTAACTATGGCTACACCTTC
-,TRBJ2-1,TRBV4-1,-,CASSQNQGPGVTEQFF,TGCGCCAGCAGCCAGAATCAGGGTCCCGGCGTCACTGAGCAGTTCTTC
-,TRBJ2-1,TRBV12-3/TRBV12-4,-,CASSLGIYNEQFF,TGTGCCAGCAGTTTAGGTATCTACAATGAGCAGTTCTTC
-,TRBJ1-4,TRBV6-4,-,CASSDPLGKLFF,TGTGCCAGCAGTGACCCCTTGGGAAAACTGTTTTTT
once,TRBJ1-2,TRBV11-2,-,CASSLDPSFTYGYTF,TGTGCCAGCAGCTTAGACCCCTCGTTTACCTATGGCTACACCTTC
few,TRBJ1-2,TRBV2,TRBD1,CASSPEQGARGYTF,TGTGCCAGCAGTCCGGAACAGGGGGCACGGGGCTACACCTTC
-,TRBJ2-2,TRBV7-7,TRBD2,CASSLGTRTSGVKNTGELFF,TGTGCCAGCAGCTTAGGAACCCGGACTAGCGGGGTCAAAAACACCGGGGAGCTGTTTTTT
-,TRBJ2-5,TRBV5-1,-,CASSWQGETQYF,TGCGCCAGCAGCTGGCAGGGGGAGACCCAGTACTTC
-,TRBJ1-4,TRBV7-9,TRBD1,CASQQGTQTNEKLFF,TGTGCCAGCCAACAGGGGACCCAAACTAATGAAAAACTGTTTTTT
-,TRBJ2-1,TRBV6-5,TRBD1,CASSRTGGNEQFF,TGTGCCAGCAGTCGGACAGGGGGTAATGAGCAGTTCTTC
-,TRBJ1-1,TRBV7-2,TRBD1,CASSPWTGKNTEAFF,TGTGCCAGCAGCCCCTGGACAGGTAAAAACACTGAAGCTTTCTTT
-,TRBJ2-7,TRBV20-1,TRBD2,CSASGAGGSSYEQYF,TGCAGTGCTAGTGGCGCGGGGGGGAGCTCCTACGAGCAGTACTTC
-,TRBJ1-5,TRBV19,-,CASSIRGLQQPQHF,TGTGCCAGTAGTATCCGAGGGCTACAACAGCCCCAGCATTTT
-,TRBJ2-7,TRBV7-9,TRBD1,CASSPGNRGPSYEQYF,TGTGCCAGCAGCCCAGGAAACAGGGGCCCCTCCTACGAGCAGTACTTC